This T cell receptor beta chain was sequenced for a study of cytomegalovirus exposure and HLA in healthy donors. V gave up 5 bases and J gave up 5 bases, with 25 bases separating them. Germline CDR1 LNHDA, CDR2 SQIVND (reference sequence). This CDR3 spans 17 amino acids. This PCR relied on a set of 60 Vbeta primers and 13 Jbeta primers. Profiled with immunoSEQ multiplex PCR; TCRdb holds only in-frame clones, not every one. Altogether roughly 220,000 clones are present, about 75% being singletons, with the ten largest covering approximately 1.9%. Study results and caveats: Many donors carried some public TCRs, although rarity characterized most TCR sequences.

Worth noting for this clone: Its antigen is as yet unknown.

Material: PBMCs. V is TRBV19 and J is TRBJ2-7, with D perhaps TRBD2 (6 bases). This TCR derives from a woman in her twenties or thirties in good health and CMV-seronegative. In DNA, the CDR3 is TGTGCCAGTAGTCCCCGGGGAGGAGGCGGTGGATATGACGAGCAGTACTTC. It specifies CASSPRGGGGGYDEQYF.